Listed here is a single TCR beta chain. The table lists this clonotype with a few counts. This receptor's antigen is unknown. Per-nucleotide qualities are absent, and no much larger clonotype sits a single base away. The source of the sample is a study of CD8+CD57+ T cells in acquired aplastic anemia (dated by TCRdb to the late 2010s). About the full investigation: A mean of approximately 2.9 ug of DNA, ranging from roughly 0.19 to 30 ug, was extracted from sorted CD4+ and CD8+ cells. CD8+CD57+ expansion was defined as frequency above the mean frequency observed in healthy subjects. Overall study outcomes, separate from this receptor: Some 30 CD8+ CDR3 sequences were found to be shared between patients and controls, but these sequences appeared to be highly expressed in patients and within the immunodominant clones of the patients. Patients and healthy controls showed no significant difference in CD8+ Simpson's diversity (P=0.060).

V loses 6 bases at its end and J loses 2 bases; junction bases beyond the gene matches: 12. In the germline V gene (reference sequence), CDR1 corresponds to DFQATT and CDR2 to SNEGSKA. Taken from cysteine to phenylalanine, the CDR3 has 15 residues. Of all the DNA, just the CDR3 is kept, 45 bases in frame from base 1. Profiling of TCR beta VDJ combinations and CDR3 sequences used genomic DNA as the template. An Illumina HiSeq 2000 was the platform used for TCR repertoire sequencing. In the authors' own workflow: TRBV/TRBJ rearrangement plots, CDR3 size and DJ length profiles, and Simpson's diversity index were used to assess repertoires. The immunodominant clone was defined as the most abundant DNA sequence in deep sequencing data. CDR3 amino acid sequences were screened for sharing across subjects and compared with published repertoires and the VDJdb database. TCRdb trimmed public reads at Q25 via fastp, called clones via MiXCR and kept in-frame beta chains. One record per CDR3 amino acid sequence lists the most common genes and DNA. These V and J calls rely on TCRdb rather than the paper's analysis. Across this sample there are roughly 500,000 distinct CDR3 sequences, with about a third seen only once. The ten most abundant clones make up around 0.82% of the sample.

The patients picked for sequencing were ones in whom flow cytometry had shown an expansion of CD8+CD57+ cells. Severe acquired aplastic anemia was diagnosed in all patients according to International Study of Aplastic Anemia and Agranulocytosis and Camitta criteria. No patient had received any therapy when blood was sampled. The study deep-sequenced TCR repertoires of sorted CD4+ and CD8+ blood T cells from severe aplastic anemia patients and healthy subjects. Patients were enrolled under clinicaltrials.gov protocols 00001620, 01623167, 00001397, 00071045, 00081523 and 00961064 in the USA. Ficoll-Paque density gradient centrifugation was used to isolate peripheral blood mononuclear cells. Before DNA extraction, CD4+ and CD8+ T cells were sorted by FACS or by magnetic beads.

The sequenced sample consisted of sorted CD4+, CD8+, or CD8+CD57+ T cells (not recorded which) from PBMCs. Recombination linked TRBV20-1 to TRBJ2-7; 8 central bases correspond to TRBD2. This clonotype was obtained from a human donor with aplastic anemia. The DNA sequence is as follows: TGCAGTGCAACCGGGACTAGGAGGAGGGCCTACGAGCAGTACTTC. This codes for CSATGTRRRAYEQYF.